What follows describes a single TCR beta chain. Its antigen is undetermined. CDR3 size: 12 residues. Between the trimmed V and J ends, which lost 5 bases and 5 bases, there was a span of 9 bases. Each CDR3 protein is one row after TCRdb ran MiXCR on the 5' RACE reads. The table has some 150,000 distinct CDR3 sequences, roughly 6.2% seen once. The data were obtained in a study of T-cell memory formation after mild COVID-19. Notes on the study in general: The study detected some responding clones in pre-infection memory, suggesting cross-reactive memory joined. Among contracting clones, CD4+ were mainly CM/EM and CD8+ enriched in EMRA. Clones contracting across day 15 to 85 had a balanced CD4/CD8 profile; later expanding clones leaned CD4+.

Sequenced material: PBMCs or a T cell subset sorted from them (not recorded which). This TCR was recovered from an adult woman who had mild COVID-19 (a few samples of this study predate the infection). Cell type and time point are not known. V and J are TRBV12-3 or TRBV12-4 and TRBJ1-2; possibly TRBD1 for D (5 bases). CDR3 in amino acids: CASSLDRYGYTF. The CDR3 DNA reads as TGTGCCAGCAGTCTCGACAGATATGGCTACACCTTC.